Listed below are T cell receptor beta chains from one sample, sequenced in a study of shared clonotypes between healthy human individuals. TCRdb's table, derived via immunoSEQ multiplex PCR, lists solely in-frame clones and lacks some. The sample has about 2.1 million clones; about 93% are singletons. The sample consisted of naive CD8+ T cells from PBMCs. Receptor source: a young man in good health. Some clones in this sample may be carry-over from other donors' samples. CDR3s include the opening cysteine and the closing phenylalanine or tryptophan. Each record gives: J gene, clone size, D gene, V gene, CDR3 DNA, CDR3 protein. D genes are given only for firm matches. Only some rows state a clone size, as once, few, many or a class for expanded clones.

J: TRBJ2-7; size: .; D: TRBD1; V: TRBV28; DNA: TGTGCCAGCAGTGCCCGGACAGGGTTCACCTACGAGCAGTACTTC; CDR3: CASSARTGFTYEQYF
J: TRBJ2-1; size: .; D: TRBD1; V: TRBV9; DNA: TGTGCCAGCAGCGCCGTCGGGACAGGGGACAATGAGCAGTTCTTC; CDR3: CASSAVGTGDNEQFF
J: TRBJ1-2; size: .; D: .; V: TRBV29-1; DNA: TGCAGCGTTGAGGGACACGAGGGCTACACCTTC; CDR3: CSVEGHEGYTF
J: TRBJ2-5; size: .; D: .; V: TRBV5-6; DNA: TGTGCCAGCAGCTTCCCAGGGAACCAAGAGACCCAGTACTTC; CDR3: CASSFPGNQETQYF
J: TRBJ1-3; size: .; D: .; V: TRBV15; DNA: TGTGCCACCAGCAGAGATGGGGGAAACACCATATATTTT; CDR3: CATSRDGGNTIYF
J: TRBJ1-1; size: .; D: .; V: TRBV19; DNA: TGTGCCAGTAGTTCTGGGGGGCTGCGCGCTTTCTTT; CDR3: CASSSGGLRAFF
J: TRBJ2-1; size: .; D: .; V: TRBV27; DNA: TGTGCCAGCAGTCAATCAGGGTTGCCCTACAATGAGCAGTTCTTC; CDR3: CASSQSGLPYNEQFF
J: TRBJ2-3; size: .; D: .; V: TRBV27; DNA: TGTGCCAGCAGGCCGACGTTGGTCCGACAGTACACAGATACGCAGTATTTT; CDR3: CASRPTLVRQYTDTQYF
J: TRBJ2-2; size: .; D: .; V: TRBV7-8; DNA: TGTGCCAGCAGCCCTCGGACCACTGGGACCGGGGAGCTGTTTTTT; CDR3: CASSPRTTGTGELFF
J: TRBJ2-5; size: .; D: TRBD1; V: TRBV7-8; DNA: TGTGCCAGCAGCCCCACGACAGGGGGAATAGCAGAGACCCAGTACTTC; CDR3: CASSPTTGGIAETQYF
J: TRBJ1-5; size: .; D: .; V: TRBV5-1; DNA: TGCGCCAGCAGCGACCCCCGGGCCCCTCAAAGCAATCAGCCCCAGCATTTT; CDR3: CASSDPRAPQSNQPQHF
J: TRBJ2-7; size: .; D: TRBD2; V: TRBV7-9; DNA: TGTGCCAGCAGGCGACTAGCGGGAGACCTCGACGAGCAGTACTTC; CDR3: CASRRLAGDLDEQYF
J: TRBJ2-7; size: .; D: TRBD2; V: TRBV27; DNA: TGTGCCAGCAGTTTACTATGGACTAGCGGACCCTACGAGCAGTACTTC; CDR3: CASSLLWTSGPYEQYF
J: TRBJ1-4; size: .; D: .; V: TRBV5-1; DNA: TGCGCCAGCAGCTTGGCCCGGGGTAAAGATGAAAAACTGTTTTTT; CDR3: CASSLARGKDEKLFF
J: TRBJ2-7; size: .; D: TRBD2; V: TRBV7-6; DNA: TGTGCCAGCAGCTACCGACTAGCGGGAGGGTACGAGCAGTACTTC; CDR3: CASSYRLAGGYEQYF
J: TRBJ2-7; size: few; D: TRBD1; V: TRBV5-4; DNA: TGTGCCAGCAGTCGGACAGGGGCCGAGCAGTACTTC; CDR3: CASSRTGAEQYF
J: TRBJ1-2; size: .; D: .; V: TRBV27; DNA: TGTGCCAGCAGTTACGGGCCCAACCGCCCCTACACCTTC; CDR3: CASSYGPNRPYTF
J: TRBJ2-2; size: .; D: .; V: TRBV5-1; DNA: TGCGCCAGCAGCACACAAGACGGACTCCGGGAGCTGTTTTTT; CDR3: CASSTQDGLRELFF
J: TRBJ1-1; size: few; D: .; V: TRBV7-9; DNA: TGTGCCAGCAGCTTAGGCAACCGGGAGGCTTTCTTT; CDR3: CASSLGNREAFF
J: TRBJ2-7; size: .; D: .; V: TRBV11-2; DNA: TGTGCCAGCAGCTCCCGGACAGGGACTAGGTACGAGCAGTACTTC; CDR3: CASSSRTGTRYEQYF
J: TRBJ2-2; size: .; D: .; V: TRBV10-3; DNA: TGTGCCATCAGTGAGTCGAACATGGCGACCTCCCCCGCGAACACCGGGGAGCTGTTTTTT; CDR3: CAISESNMATSPANTGELFF
J: TRBJ2-7; size: .; D: TRBD1; V: TRBV28; DNA: TGTGCCAGCAGTCCGTGGGGGGACAGGGGGTACGAGCAGTACTTC; CDR3: CASSPWGDRGYEQYF
J: TRBJ2-1; size: .; D: TRBD2; V: TRBV27; DNA: TGTGCCAGCAGTTCCCCCGGGACTAAGTACAATGAGCAGTTCTTC; CDR3: CASSSPGTKYNEQFF
J: TRBJ2-5; size: .; D: TRBD2; V: TRBV7-9; DNA: TGTGCCAGCAGCTGGGGACTAGTCCCCCAAGAGACCCAGTACTTC; CDR3: CASSWGLVPQETQYF
J: TRBJ2-4; size: .; D: .; V: TRBV10-3; DNA: TGTGCCATCAGTGATGTGATAGCCAAAAACATTCAGTACTTC; CDR3: CAISDVIAKNIQYF
J: TRBJ2-1; size: .; D: TRBD2; V: TRBV9; DNA: TGTGCCAGCAGCGTAGTTGCGGGGGGTGGCGGGTACAATGAGCAGTTCTTC; CDR3: CASSVVAGGGGYNEQFF
J: TRBJ2-3; size: .; D: .; V: TRBV7-9; DNA: TGTGCCAGCAGACTAGGGAGATCCAACACAGATACGCAGTATTTT; CDR3: CASRLGRSNTDTQYF
J: TRBJ2-3; size: .; D: .; V: TRBV6-1; DNA: TGTGCCAGCAGTGAGCCCCCATTGGGGTTTTCGAGCACAGATACGCAGTATTTT; CDR3: CASSEPPLGFSSTDTQYF
J: TRBJ2-7; size: .; D: TRBD1; V: TRBV11-2; DNA: TGTGCCAGCAGCCCCCTGTTGGGACAGGGGGCGTACGAGCAGTACTTC; CDR3: CASSPLLGQGAYEQYF
J: TRBJ2-2; size: .; D: .; V: TRBV19; DNA: TGTGCCAGTAGTATAACGGGATTCACCGGGGAGCTGTTTTTT; CDR3: CASSITGFTGELFF
J: TRBJ2-7; size: .; D: TRBD2; V: TRBV2; DNA: TGTGCCAGCAGTTTACGACTAGCGCCCTACGAGCAGTACTTC; CDR3: CASSLRLAPYEQYF
J: TRBJ1-2; size: .; D: TRBD1; V: TRBV9; DNA: TGTGCCAGCAGCGGGCATGGGACAGGGTCCTATGGCTACACCTTC; CDR3: CASSGHGTGSYGYTF
J: TRBJ1-4; size: .; D: TRBD1; V: TRBV7-9; DNA: TGTGCCAGCAGCCATACAGGGGGCGATGAAAAACTGTTTTTT; CDR3: CASSHTGGDEKLFF
J: TRBJ2-1; size: .; D: TRBD2; V: TRBV28; DNA: TGTGCCAGCAGTTTCGGGCTAGCGGGTGCAGACCTTGACAATGAGCAGTTCTTC; CDR3: CASSFGLAGADLDNEQFF
J: TRBJ2-4; size: .; D: .; V: TRBV4-2; DNA: TGTGCCAGCAGCGCCCGGGACGGCAAAAACATTCAGTACTTC; CDR3: CASSARDGKNIQYF
J: TRBJ2-7; size: .; D: TRBD1; V: TRBV27; DNA: TGTGCCAGCAGTCCAGGAACCGGGACAGGGGACCACGAGCAGTACTTC; CDR3: CASSPGTGTGDHEQYF
J: TRBJ1-5; size: .; D: TRBD1; V: TRBV28; DNA: TGTGCCAGCAGACCAGGACAGGGACGGCCTAGCAATCAGCCCCAGCATTTT; CDR3: CASRPGQGRPSNQPQHF
J: TRBJ2-7; size: .; D: .; V: TRBV5-1; DNA: TGCGCCAGCTCGCCAGTATTAGGGAGCTCCTACGAGCAGTACTTC; CDR3: CASSPVLGSSYEQYF